Listed below are T cell receptor beta chains from one sample, sequenced in a study of blood T cell repertoires in COVID-19. Only in-frame clones appear in the TCRdb table, and some are missing; sequencing was by immunoSEQ multiplex PCR. Seen here are a few hundred thousand clones, approximately 86% observed once, and the top ten hold around 2.7%. Sequenced sample: peripheral blood. These receptors were collected from a man in his sixties with acute or convalescent COVID-19. CDR3s include the opening cysteine and the closing phenylalanine or tryptophan. The D gene is left open where the match is weak. Clone size, where shown, is once, few, many, or a class for clones that have expanded.

d_gene,abundance,len,v_gene,j_gene,CDR3aa,CDR3nt
TRBD2,.,15,TRBV20-1,TRBJ2-7,CSASLGLAGTYEQYF,TGCAGTGCTAGTCTGGGACTAGCGGGAACCTACGAGCAGTACTTC
TRBD1,few,12,TRBV10-3,TRBJ2-1,CAIRETGDEQFF,TGTGCCATCAGGGAGACAGGGGATGAGCAGTTCTTC
TRBD1,.,11,TRBV6-5,TRBJ1-1,CASSVGQVAFF,TGTGCCAGCAGCGTAGGACAGGTAGCTTTCTTT
.,.,15,TRBV7-2,TRBJ2-4,CASSSFTGYQNIQYF,TGTGCCAGCAGCTCCTTTACAGGGTATCAAAACATTCAGTACTTC
TRBD2,.,16,TRBV5-4,TRBJ2-2,CASSPRLAGNTGELFF,TGTGCCAGCAGCCCCCGACTAGCGGGGAACACCGGGGAGCTGTTTTTT
.,.,14,TRBV2,TRBJ1-6,CASSEGTLKTALHF,TGTGCCAGCAGTGAAGGGACATTGAAGACGGCCCTCCACTTT
TRBD1,.,16,TRBV5-1,TRBJ1-2,CASSLTRDRANYGYTF,TGCGCCAGCAGCCTGACCCGGGACAGGGCTAACTATGGCTACACCTTC
TRBD1,.,14,TRBV29-1,TRBJ1-1,CSVAGGSGNTEAFF,TGCAGCGTGGCAGGGGGAAGCGGAAACACTGAAGCTTTCTTT
TRBD2,once,14,TRBV19,TRBJ2-7,CASSTGGALYEQYF,TGTGCCAGTAGTACCGGGGGGGCTCTCTACGAGCAGTACTTC
TRBD1,.,12,TRBV3-1/TRBV3-2,TRBJ1-6,CASSQGYRGLHF,TGTGCCAGCAGCCAAGGGTACAGGGGCCTCCACTTT
.,.,14,TRBV3-1/TRBV3-2,TRBJ1-2,CASSPYTGLMGYTF,TGTGCCAGCAGCCCCTACACAGGCCTTATGGGCTACACCTTC
.,.,12,TRBV10-3,TRBJ2-7,CAISETSGRQYF,TGTGCCATCAGTGAGACTAGTGGAAGGCAGTACTTC
.,once,15,TRBV5-6,TRBJ2-2,CASTRAGKNTGELFF,TGTGCCAGCACACGGGCAGGGAAGAACACCGGGGAGCTGTTTTTT
TRBD2,.,18,TRBV6-1,TRBJ2-2,CASSASPLAGGWTGELFF,TGTGCCAGCAGTGCCTCACCCCTAGCGGGGGGATGGACCGGGGAGCTGTTTTTT
.,few,15,TRBV9,TRBJ1-3,CASSPLRTARNTIYF,TGTGCCAGCAGCCCACTGAGGACAGCTCGAAACACCATATATTTT
TRBD1,few,16,TRBV5-6,TRBJ1-1,CASSLVNRGVNTEAFF,TGTGCCAGCAGCTTGGTAAACAGGGGGGTGAACACTGAAGCTTTCTTT
.,.,13,TRBV11-1,TRBJ2-7,CASSLAGTYEQYF,TGTGCCAGCAGCTTGGCAGGGACCTACGAGCAGTACTTC
TRBD1,few,15,TRBV25-1,TRBJ2-7,CASSEAWQGAYEQYF,TGTGCCAGCAGTGAGGCCTGGCAGGGGGCCTACGAGCAGTACTTC
TRBD1,.,14,TRBV30,TRBJ1-1,CAWRRDRWGTEAFF,TGTGCCTGGAGAAGGGACAGGTGGGGCACTGAAGCTTTCTTT
.,.,14,TRBV2,TRBJ2-7,CASSVWRGSNEQYF,TGTGCCAGCAGTGTTTGGAGGGGAAGTAACGAGCAGTACTTC
.,.,14,TRBV4-3,TRBJ1-4,CASSQDSGYEKLFF,TGCGCCAGCAGCCAAGACTCGGGGTATGAAAAACTGTTTTTT
.,.,12,TRBV6-5,TRBJ1-5,CASNLSNQPQHF,TGTGCCAGCAATCTTAGCAATCAGCCCCAGCATTTT
.,.,13,TRBV9,TRBJ2-4,CASSRGAKNIQYF,TGTGCCAGCAGTAGGGGGGCCAAAAACATTCAGTACTTC
TRBD2,.,18,TRBV4-2,TRBJ2-3,CASSQGAARGVSTDTQYF,TGTGCCAGCAGCCAAGGGGCGGCGCGGGGGGTCTCCACAGATACGCAGTATTTT
TRBD1,.,19,TRBV6-2/TRBV6-3,TRBJ1-1,CASSYRGLGTGGAGTEAFF,TGTGCCAGCAGTTACCGGGGGCTCGGGACAGGGGGTGCGGGCACTGAAGCTTTCTTT
.,.,15,TRBV18,TRBJ1-5,CASSPGAASNQPQHF,TGTGCCAGCTCACCAGGGGCAGCGAGCAATCAGCCCCAGCATTTT
TRBD2,.,13,TRBV29-1,TRBJ2-7,CSVGTSLLYEQYF,TGCAGCGTTGGGACTAGTCTGCTTTACGAGCAGTACTTC
TRBD1,.,13,TRBV12-3/TRBV12-4,TRBJ1-1,CASRIGQGTEAFF,TGTGCCAGCAGAATTGGACAGGGCACTGAAGCTTTCTTT
.,.,15,TRBV28,TRBJ1-3,CASSSYPGAGNTIYF,TGTGCCAGCAGTTCCTACCCAGGGGCAGGAAACACCATATATTTT
.,once,15,TRBV5-1,TRBJ2-3,CASSLVAGSTDTQYF,TGCGCCAGCAGCTTGGTGGCAGGTAGCACAGATACGCAGTATTTT
.,.,13,TRBV6-5,TRBJ2-3,CASSYEIRDTQYF,TGTGCCAGCAGTTATGAGATCAGGGATACGCAGTATTTT
.,few,12,TRBV7-8,TRBJ2-7,CASSPLAYEQYF,TGTGCCAGCAGCCCTCTAGCGTACGAGCAGTACTTC
TRBD2,.,16,TRBV5-1,TRBJ2-2,CASSLTSGGATGELFF,TGCGCCAGCAGCTTGACTAGCGGGGGGGCCACCGGGGAGCTGTTTTTT
.,few,14,TRBV11-2,TRBJ2-4,CASSFRGAKNIQYF,TGTGCCAGCAGCTTTAGGGGGGCCAAAAACATTCAGTACTTC
TRBD1,.,16,TRBV6-6,TRBJ2-7,CASRPLGTGSSYEQYF,TGTGCCAGCAGGCCCCTCGGGACAGGGTCCTCCTACGAGCAGTACTTC
TRBD1,.,13,TRBV29-1,TRBJ1-2,CSVGDRGDYGYTF,TGCAGCGTTGGGGACAGGGGTGACTATGGCTACACCTTC
.,.,13,TRBV29-1,TRBJ1-3,CSVERSNGNTIYF,TGCAGCGTTGAGAGGTCGAACGGAAACACCATATATTTT
TRBD2,.,15,TRBV7-2,TRBJ2-1,CASSFPSGGAKEQFF,TGTGCCAGCAGCTTCCCTAGCGGGGGGGCCAAGGAGCAGTTCTTC